The 20 T cell receptor beta chains below all came from one sample that was sequenced in a study of graft-versus-host responses after intestinal transplantation. Sequencing used immunoSEQ multiplex PCR; TCRdb keeps in-frame clones, though not all of them. Of roughly 73,000 clones listed, roughly 84% are singletons. Antigens for these TCRs are unknown. The sequences come from unstimulated CD8+ T cells sorted from spleen or lymph node cells, collected before transplant. The receptors stem from a human donor who was the organ donor for an intestinal transplant.

This clone was recorded once. The genes are TRBV27 and TRBJ1-6; 7 nucleotides match TRBD1. V was clipped by 6 bases and J by 4 bases; unmatched bases: 6. The CDR3 consists of 15 residues. Germline values: CDR1 MNHEY, CDR2 SMNVEV (reference sequence). CDR3 amino acids: CASSPRGQYNSPLHF. The CDR3 region has the DNA TGTGCCAGCAGCCCCCGGGGACAGTATAATTCACCCCTCCACTTT.

This clone appeared a single time. The rearrangement joins TRBV27 to TRBJ2-7; D is undetermined. Trimming left V 5 bases short and J 1 base short, with 9 bases between. This CDR3 spans 13 amino acids. The V gene's germline CDR1 is MNHEY and CDR2 SMNVEV (reference sequence). The chain's CDR3 is CASSPPRSYEQYF. The CDR3 DNA follows: TGTGCCAGCAGTCCCCCCCGGTCCTACGAGCAGTACTTC.

V usage is TRBV28 and J usage is TRBJ2-7; maybe TRBD1 (6 bases). This CDR3 comprises 14 residues. The germline V gene has CDR1 MDHEN and CDR2 SYDVKM. The V end was cut by 3 bases, the J end by 2 bases, with 11 bases between. CDR3 DNA: TGTGCCAGCAGTTTCCGGACAGTTACCTACGAGCAGTACTTC. Translating it yields CASSFRTVTYEQYF.

V gene TRBV28 combines with J gene TRBJ2-2, with 13 bases matching TRBD2. CDR3 length: 20 residues. Germline V gene sequence: CDR1 MDHEN, CDR2 SYDVKM. V lost 3 bases to trimming and J lost 0 bases; unmatched junction nucleotides: 10. The CDR3 loop reads CASSFSWGTSGETNTGELFF. The CDR3 DNA is TGTGCCAGCAGTTTTTCGTGGGGGACTAGCGGGGAGACGAACACCGGGGAGCTGTTTTTT.

This chain joins TRBV28 and TRBJ2-5, with 12 positions matching TRBD1. TRBJ2-7 matches the DNA end more closely, so the J call is doubtful. This CDR3 is built from 13 residues. CDR1 MDHEN and CDR2 SYDVKM come from the germline V gene. CDR3 DNA sequence: TGTGCCAGCAGTTGGGACAGGGGGCGCGAGCAGTACTTC. This encodes CASSWDRGREQYF.

In this sample, this clone turned up once. This chain joins TRBV27 and TRBJ2-5, with 12 bases matching TRBD2. CDR3 length equals 15 residues. Per germline, CDR1 MNHEY and CDR2 SMNVEV (reference sequence). The V segment lost 6 bases and the J segment 5 bases; nucleotides outside the gene matches: 7. CDR3 nucleotides: TGTGCCAGCAGGACCCTAGCGGGGGGGTGGGAGACCCAGTACTTC. Translated, it gives CASRTLAGGWETQYF.

This chain links TRBV9 with TRBJ2-7; 8 bases line up with TRBD2. Germline V gene sequence: CDR1 SGDLS, CDR2 YYNGEE. V gave up 3 bases and J gave up 1 base; unmatched junction bases: 6. The CDR3 loop spans 15 amino acids. Here the CDR3 DNA reads TGTGCCAGCAGCGCGGGGGGGGACACTTCCTACGAGCAGTACTTC. This gives the protein CASSAGGDTSYEQYF.

The chain carries TRBV2 and TRBJ1-2; no clear D. The V gene lost 8 bases and the J gene lost 4 bases, with 26 bases spanning the gap. Germline V gene sequence: CDR1 SNHLY, CDR2 FYNNEI. This CDR3 has 17 amino acids. The CDR3 coding sequence is TGTGCCAGCGTTCCGGGGAGGACCGAGGGCGGGAGCTATGGCTACACCTTC. Its translation: CASVPGRTEGGSYGYTF.

In nucleotides, the CDR3 is TGCGCCAGCAGGAGCACCGGGGGGGGCTTGGCCAAAAACATTCAGTACTTC. Amino acid sequence: CASRSTGGGLAKNIQYF. The genes are TRBV10-2 and TRBJ2-4, with 8 bases that match TRBD2. CDR3 length: 17 amino acids. With V trimmed by 6 bases and J by 1 base, 11 bases remained unmatched. CDR1 is WSHSY, CDR2 SAAADI, per germline.

Regarding this clone: This sample also contains other DNA sequences that code for the same CDR3. The chain employs TRBV28 and TRBJ1-4, with 8 bases lining up with TRBD1. Germline V CDR1 and CDR2: MDHEN, SYDVKM. J was trimmed by 8 bases and V by 5 bases; bases with no gene match: 7. The CDR3 has 14 residues. The CDR3 DNA sequence: TGTGCCAGCAGTGTCCGAGACAGGGGAGAAAAACTGTTTTTT. Residues: CASSVRDRGEKLFF.

J is TRBJ1-4 and V is TRBV11-2; 8 nucleotides match TRBD1. V shed 3 bases and J 8 bases; nucleotides not matched to a gene: 14. CDR1 is SGHAT and CDR2 is FQNNGV in the germline V gene. This CDR3 contains 17 residues. The CDR3 sequence is CASSFGWQGALIEKLFF. For the CDR3, the DNA is TGTGCCAGCAGCTTTGGTTGGCAGGGGGCACTTATCGAAAAACTGTTTTTT.

In DNA, the CDR3 is TGTGCCAGCAGTTGGGCTCGTGGGGGTACTGAAGCTTTCTTT. It translates to CASSWARGGTEAFF. The V gene is TRBV6-6, the J gene TRBJ1-1; possible D gene TRBD1, 5 bases. The CDR3 length is 14 residues. The germline gives CDR1 MNHNY, CDR2 SVGAGI (reference sequence). The V end was cut by 4 bases, the J end by 5 bases, with 14 bases between.

The chain joins TRBV19 to TRBJ1-4, with TRBD1 matching over 7 bases. This CDR3 has 13 residues. Trimming removed 10 bases from V and 5 bases from J; junction bases left unmatched: 7. CDR1 is LNHDA and CDR2 is SQIVND in the germline V gene (reference sequence). In DNA, the CDR3 is TGTGCCACAAGGGACAGAACGAATGAAAAACTGTTTTTT. This encodes CATRDRTNEKLFF.

This sequence joins TRBV7-2 and TRBJ2-1; the D gene is possibly TRBD2 (6 bases). The CDR3 runs 17 residues. V lost 5 bases, J lost 0 bases, and 17 bases lay in between. Germline V gene sequence: CDR1 SGHTA, CDR2 FQGNSA. DNA for the CDR3: TGTGCCAGCAGCCTCGGGGCGGGGTCTCACTCCTACAATGAGCAGTTCTTC. Translating gives CASSLGAGSHSYNEQFF. Together with reference TRBV7-2 and TRBJ2-1, the CDR3 gives the full variable domain: GAGVSQSPSNKVTEKGKDVELRCDPISGHTALYWYRQSLGQGLEFLIYFQGNSAPDKSGLPSDRFSAERTGGSVSTLTIQRTQQEDSAVYLCASSLGAGSHSYNEQFFGPGTRLTVL.

J is TRBJ2-7 and V is TRBV5-1, with D maybe TRBD1 (5 bases). V was shortened by 5 bases and J by 3 bases, with 18 bases between the two germline ends. This CDR3 is 15 amino acids long. Germline CDR1 reads SGHRS; CDR2 reads YFSETQ. The CDR3 protein is CASRRTLDPGYEQYF. The CDR3 DNA reads as TGCGCCAGCAGACGGACACTCGACCCAGGCTACGAGCAGTACTTC.

This chain joins TRBV27 and TRBJ2-5, with D perhaps matching TRBD1 (6 bases). The CDR3 is 14 residues long. The V end was cut by 2 bases, the J end by 1 base, with 8 bases between. Germline assignment: CDR1 MNHEY and CDR2 SMNVEV (reference sequence). The CDR3 nucleotides read TGTGCCAGCAGTTTAGTGGACAGCCAAGAGACCCAGTACTTC. Its translation: CASSLVDSQETQYF.

This clone was seen once. The genes are TRBV6-4 and TRBJ1-1; TRBD1 aligns across 8 bases. Germline CDR1 reads MRHNA; CDR2 reads SNTAGT. The CDR3 spans 14 residues. Trimming took 3 bases from V and 1 from J; bases not matched to a gene: 1. The DNA for the CDR3 is TGTGCCAGCAGTGAAGGACAGGGGAACACTGAAGCTTTCTTT. It encodes CASSEGQGNTEAFF.

This chain links TRBV7-8 with TRBJ2-3; the match to TRBD2 covers 15 bases. This CDR3 comprises 17 residues. Per germline, CDR1 SGHVS and CDR2 FQNEAQ. V lost 5 bases and J lost 5; bases outside the gene matches: 8. The CDR3 reads CASSPWTSGGVEDTQYF. CDR3 nucleotides: TGTGCCAGCAGCCCGTGGACTAGCGGGGGGGTGGAAGATACGCAGTATTTT. The entire variable domain, with the rest obtained from reference TRBV7-8 and TRBJ2-3, is as follows: GAGVSQSPRYKVAKRGQDVALRCDPISGHVSLFWYQQALGQGPEFLTYFQNEAQLDKSGLPSDRFFAERPEGSVSTLKIQRTQQEDSAVYLCASSPWTSGGVEDTQYFGPGTRLTVL.

V is TRBV27 and J is TRBJ2-1; 12 bases line up with TRBD2. This CDR3 comprises 17 residues. Germline trimming cut 5 bases from V and 4 bases from J; bases unmatched to any gene: 9. Germline V gene lookup returns CDR1 MNHEY and CDR2 SMNVEV (reference sequence). CDR3 protein: CASSTRTSGALYNEQFF. The CDR3 DNA is TGTGCCAGCAGTACAAGGACTAGCGGGGCCCTATACAATGAGCAGTTCTTC.

In DNA form, the CDR3 reads TGTGCCAGCAGTTACTGGGACCGCCAAGAGACCCAGTACTTC. Its translation: CASSYWDRQETQYF. This chain connects TRBV6-6 to TRBJ2-5; D possibly uses TRBD1 or TRBD2 (5 bases each). This CDR3 has 14 amino acids. The V end was cut by 1 base, the J end by 1 base, with 7 bases between. Per germline, CDR1 MNHNY and CDR2 SVGAGI (reference sequence).